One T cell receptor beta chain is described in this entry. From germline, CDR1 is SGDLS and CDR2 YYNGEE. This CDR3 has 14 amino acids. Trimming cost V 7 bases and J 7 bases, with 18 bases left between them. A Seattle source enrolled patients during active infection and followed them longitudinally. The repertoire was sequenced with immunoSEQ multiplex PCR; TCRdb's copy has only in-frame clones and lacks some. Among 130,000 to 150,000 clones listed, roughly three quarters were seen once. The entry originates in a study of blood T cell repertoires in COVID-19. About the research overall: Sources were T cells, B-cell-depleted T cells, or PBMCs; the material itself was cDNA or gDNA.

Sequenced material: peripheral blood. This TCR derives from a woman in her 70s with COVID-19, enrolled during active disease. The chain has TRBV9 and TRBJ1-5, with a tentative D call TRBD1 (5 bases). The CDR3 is CASSHRGEGQPQHF. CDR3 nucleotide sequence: TGTGCCAGCTCCCACCGGGGGGAGGGCCAGCCCCAGCATTTT.